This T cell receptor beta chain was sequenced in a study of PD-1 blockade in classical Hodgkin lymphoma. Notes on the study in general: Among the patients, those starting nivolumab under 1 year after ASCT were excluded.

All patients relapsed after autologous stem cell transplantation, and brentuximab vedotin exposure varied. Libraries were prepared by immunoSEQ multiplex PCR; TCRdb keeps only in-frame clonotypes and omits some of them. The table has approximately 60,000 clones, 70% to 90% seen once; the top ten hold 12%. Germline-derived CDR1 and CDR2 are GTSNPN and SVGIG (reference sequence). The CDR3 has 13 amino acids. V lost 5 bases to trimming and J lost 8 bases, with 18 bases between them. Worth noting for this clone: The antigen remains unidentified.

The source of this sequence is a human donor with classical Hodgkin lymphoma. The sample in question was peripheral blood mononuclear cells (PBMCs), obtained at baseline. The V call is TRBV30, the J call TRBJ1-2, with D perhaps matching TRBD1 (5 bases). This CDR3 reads CAWRPDGGEGYTF. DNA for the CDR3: TGTGCCTGGCGCCCCGACGGGGGGGAAGGCTACACCTTC. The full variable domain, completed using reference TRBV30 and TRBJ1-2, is SQTIHQWPATLVQPVGSPLSLECTVEGTSNPNLYWYRQAAGRGLQLLFYSVGIGQISSEVPQNLSASRPQDRQFILSSKKLLLSDSGFYLCAWRPDGGEGYTFGSGTRLTVV.